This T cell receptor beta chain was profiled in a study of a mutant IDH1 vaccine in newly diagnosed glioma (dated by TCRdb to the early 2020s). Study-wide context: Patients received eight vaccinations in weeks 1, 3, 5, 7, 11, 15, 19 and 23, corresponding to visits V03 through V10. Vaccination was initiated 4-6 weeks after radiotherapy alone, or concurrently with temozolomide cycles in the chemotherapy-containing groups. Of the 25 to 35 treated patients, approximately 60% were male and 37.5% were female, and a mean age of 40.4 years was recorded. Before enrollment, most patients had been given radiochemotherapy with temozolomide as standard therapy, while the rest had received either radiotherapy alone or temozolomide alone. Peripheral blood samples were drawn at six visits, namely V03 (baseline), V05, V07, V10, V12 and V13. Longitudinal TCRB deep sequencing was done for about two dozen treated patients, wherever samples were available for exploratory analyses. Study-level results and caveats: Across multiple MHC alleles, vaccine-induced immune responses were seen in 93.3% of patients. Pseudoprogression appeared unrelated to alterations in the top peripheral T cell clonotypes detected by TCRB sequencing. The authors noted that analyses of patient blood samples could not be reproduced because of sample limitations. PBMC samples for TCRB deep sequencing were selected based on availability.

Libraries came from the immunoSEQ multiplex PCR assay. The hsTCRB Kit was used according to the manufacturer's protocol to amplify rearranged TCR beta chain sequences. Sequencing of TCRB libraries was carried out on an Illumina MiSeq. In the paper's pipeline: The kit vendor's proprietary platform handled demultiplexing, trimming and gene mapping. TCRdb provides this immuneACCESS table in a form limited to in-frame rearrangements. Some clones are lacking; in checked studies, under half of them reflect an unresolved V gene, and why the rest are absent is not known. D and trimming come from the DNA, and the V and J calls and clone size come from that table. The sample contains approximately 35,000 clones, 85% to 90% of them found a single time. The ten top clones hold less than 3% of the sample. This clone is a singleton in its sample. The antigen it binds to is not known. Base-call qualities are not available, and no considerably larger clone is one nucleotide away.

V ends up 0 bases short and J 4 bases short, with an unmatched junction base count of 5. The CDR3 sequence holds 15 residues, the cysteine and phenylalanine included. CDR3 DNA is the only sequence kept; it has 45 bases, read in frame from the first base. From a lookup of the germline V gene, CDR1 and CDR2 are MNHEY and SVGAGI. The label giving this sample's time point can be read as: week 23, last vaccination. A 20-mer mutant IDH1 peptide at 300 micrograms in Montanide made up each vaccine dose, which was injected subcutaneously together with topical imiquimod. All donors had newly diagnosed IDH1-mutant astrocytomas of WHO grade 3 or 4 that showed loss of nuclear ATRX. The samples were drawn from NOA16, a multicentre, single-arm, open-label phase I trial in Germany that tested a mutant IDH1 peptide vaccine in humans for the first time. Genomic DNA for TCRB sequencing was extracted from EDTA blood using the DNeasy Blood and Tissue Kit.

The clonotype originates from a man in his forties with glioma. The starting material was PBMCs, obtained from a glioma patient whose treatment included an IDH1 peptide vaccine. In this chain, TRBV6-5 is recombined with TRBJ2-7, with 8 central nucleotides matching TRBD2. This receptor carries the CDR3 CASSYSRREGYEQYF. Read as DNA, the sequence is TGTGCCAGCAGTTACTCGAGACGGGAGGGGTACGAGCAGTACTTC.